This T cell receptor beta chain came from a study of cytomegalovirus exposure and HLA in healthy donors (dated by TCRdb to between 2016 and 2019). For the study in its entirety: An earlier analysis of around 600 of the donors reported about 250 Gb of sequence data and more than 90 million unique TCR beta sequences from 150 million to 200 million T cells. About 330 gigabases of sequencing data and around 85 million unique TCR sequences made up an early release that covered 500 to 700 HLA-typed donors. Of the 300 to 500 genotyped donors, roughly 76% were placed in the genetic ancestry cluster associated with self-reported Caucasian donors. The study was designed to test whether signatures of past pathogen exposure could be identified by cataloging public T cell receptors. The study used immunosequencing to profile the T cell repertoires of 666 subjects and linked those repertoires to cytomegalovirus serostatus. A separate validation cohort of some 130 different subjects was used in addition to the roughly 640-subject first cohort. High-throughput TCR immunosequencing, statistical association of individual TCRs with disease status, and machine learning were combined to predict cytomegalovirus infection status. To study patterns of TCR occurrence, a later analysis re-analyzed previously published TCR beta repertoires from around 700 donors and added high-resolution HLA genotyping. Rather than using new phenotypic data, the later analysis identified candidate immune exposures from TCR beta sequences and from how often those sequences occurred across donors. In an earlier analysis of about 590 of the donors, high-throughput TCR beta sequencing was used to judge whether each TCR beta V gene segment behaved as functional or pseudogenic. Donor age, sex, ethnicity and CMV serostatus were compiled together with the repertoire data. A later genetic analysis took genome-wide SNP genotypes for 398 of the 666 donors and used that subset as a discovery cohort. All discovery cohort repertoires had been generated on a single sequencing platform. Both class I and class II loci were covered by HLA typing, at four-digit resolution. The number of typed donors differed by locus: roughly 620-630 for A, B, C, DRB1 and DQB1; approximately 530 for DQA1; roughly 600 for DPA1; and about 470 for DPB1. Roughly 5 DR-DQ haplotypes were handled as single units for association and clustering, since linkage in the cohort was strong. Across 300 to 500 genotyped donors of the cohort, an average of about 240,000 unique TCR beta nucleotide sequences per donor were sequenced, and roughly 18% of those sequences were non-productive.

The cohort consisted of 650 to 700 healthy bone marrow donors. All cohort members were sampled while nominally healthy, although unrecorded immune exposures were likely present. The donor tested CMV seronegative and was one of the 352 seronegative cohort members. Each donor provided a peripheral blood sample, and peripheral blood mononuclear cells were used for TCR beta sequencing. The Qiagen DNeasy Blood Extraction Kit was used to extract genomic DNA from the blood cell samples. Points on this clone: The antigen it binds to is not known.

The study at large found these results: A later genetic analysis associated a missense DCLRE1C variant with V-gene and J-gene trimming of TCR beta chains, and an independent cohort replicated the association. The 87-base-pair reads could not distinguish some IMGT-functional V segments, including TRBV6-2 and TRBV6-3, so those segments were excluded. A further reported finding was that TCR beta sequences accurately predicted the HLA-A and HLA-B alleles for most subjects in the first cohort. At a false discovery rate of 0.05, a later analysis linked fewer than 20,000 TCR beta sequences to specific HLA alleles. Assigning TCR associations to individual alleles was difficult when HLA alleles, especially DR and DQ, strongly co-occurred. Most TCR sequences were observed very rarely across donors, whereas some public TCRs were present in many individuals. According to a later analysis, most CMV-associated TCR beta chains appeared to be HLA-restricted, and the HLA associations seemed to be driven largely by CMV exposure. In an earlier analysis of about 540 of the donors, most TCR beta V segments were observed in productive rearrangements about 90% or about 30% of the time, broadly matching IMGT annotations. The presence/absence analyses assumed that sequencing depth was roughly uniform across donors, and that assumption may not be true. Several of the top co-occurrence clusters appeared to be linked to parvovirus B19, influenza, CMV and Epstein-Barr virus, according to a later analysis. A later analysis found that TCR association rates varied across HLA loci, with DRB1 alleles showing the most associated TCRs and HLA-C alleles the fewest. Compared with equally common non-associated chains, HLA-associated TCR beta chains in a later analysis were more clonally expanded and had lower generation probabilities. According to the authors, the approach could potentially be generalized to other disease states and immunological phenotypes. In a later genetic analysis, fewer N-insertions in productive TCRs were reported among donors in an Asian-associated ancestry cluster than the roughly 700-donor mean. Because some donors lacked HLA typing at each locus, the association tests relied only on the typed subset. Approximately 16 rarely observed V segments, including chromosome 9 orphons, were excluded from the earlier analysis of several hundred of the donors because counts were too low. The classifier was reported to diagnose cytomegalovirus status with high specificity and sensitivity in both the original and validation cohorts. A cluster of highly shared sequence variants was judged likely to represent a technical artifact of the sequencing pipeline. Linkage disequilibrium might explain the correlated functional status among segregating V segments, but an unknown experimental factor could not be excluded. In the study, about 150 TCR beta chains were listed as associated with cytomegalovirus. For the cohort, immune exposure information was limited to CMV serostatus. The cohort was sequenced for TCR beta chains only, and without alpha or paired-chain data the features that could be detected were limited. Three of the identified cytomegalovirus-associated TCR beta chains were confirmed in vitro to be specific for cytomegalovirus antigens.

Library creation used the immunoSEQ multiplex PCR assay. For the multiplex PCR, a mixture combining 60 forward primers for TCR Vbeta segments and 13 reverse primers for TCR Jbeta segments was used. The CDR3 region of rearranged TCR beta genes was amplified from genomic DNA by a multiplex PCR assay. Amplified TCR beta libraries were sequenced as 87-base-pair reads on the Illumina HiSeq System. Turning to the authors' computational methods: A later analysis counted 75 million to 100 million unique TCR beta chains across the 650 to 800 repertoires, and 9 million to 14 million of these chains were shared by at least two donors. Raw reads were error-corrected and collapsed into unique sequences with a nearest-neighbor algorithm that merged closely related sequences to remove PCR and sequencing errors. To assign V, D and J gene segments, CDR3 sequences were aligned to IMGT reference sequences. For a sequence to be retained, a match of at least six nucleotides was required to both a V gene segment and a J gene segment. Rearrangements were called productive when the CDR3 lacked stop codons and stayed in frame with V and J; all others were non-productive. Following IMGT convention, CDR3 was defined as the stretch from the second conserved V-encoded cysteine to the conserved J-encoded phenylalanine. The earlier analysis of roughly 590 of the donors excluded sequences that lacked an unambiguous match to a single V gene segment. An earlier analysis of 587 of the donors called V segments functional above 56.7% productive rearrangements and segregating when the between-donor standard deviation exceeded 5%. A statistical classification framework was developed to diagnose cytomegalovirus status using the catalog of TCR beta chain sequences. In a later analysis, V and J genes were assigned by comparing TCR nucleotide sequences against IMGT/GENE-DB human TR gene sequences. Using the TCRdist pipeline, a later analysis assigned CDR3 sequences along with most-parsimonious VDJ recombination scenarios. In a later analysis, each TCR beta chain was defined by its CDR3 amino acid sequence together with its V-gene family, and reads lacking a unique V-gene family were excluded. A later analysis removed nearly 600 highly shared, low-generation-probability nucleotide sequences to deal with suspected cross-contamination and a sequencing artifact. For each public chain, a later analysis derived a clonal expansion index from normalized ranks of inferred template counts within each repertoire. Generation probabilities in a later analysis came from a VDJ recombination model fitted to out-of-frame rearrangements, and those results were checked against IGoR. Hypergeometric tests were used in a later analysis to score TCR-TCR, TCR-HLA and TCR-CMV co-occurrence, with a repertoire-size bias correction applied to the TCR pairs. In a later analysis, false discovery rates were estimated by permuting HLA or CMV assignments 20 times. In a later analysis, co-occurring TCRs were grouped with DBSCAN, and TCRdist sequence similarity was added when clustering was performed within HLA-allele-positive subsets. Co-occurrence clustering excluded repertoires with fewer than 30,000 or more than 120,000 public chains, plus five with anomalous nucleotide sharing. In its TCRdb copy, this immuneACCESS table keeps in-frame sequences only and misses some clones. Where compared with another copy, unresolved V genes explain less than half of these, and the others have no known cause. V, J and clone size are taken as reported in that table, and D and trimming were inferred from the DNA itself. This specimen's table enumerates around 150,000 clones. Approximately 2.3% of the sample belongs to the ten largest clones.

The germline ends are 13 bases apart after V is trimmed by 7 bases and J by 3 bases. From the germline V gene, CDR1 is MNHEY and CDR2 is SVGAGI. Spanning cysteine to phenylalanine, the CDR3 consists of 13 amino acids. Only the CDR3 portion is preserved as DNA: 39 bases, with reading frame beginning at the first base. Sequenced input: PBMCs. Recombination linked TRBV6-5 to TRBJ2-7, with no confidently assigned D gene. The sequence was obtained from a man in his thirties or forties in good health and CMV-seronegative. The bases read TGTGCCAGCAATGGCGCCGAGGTCTACGAGCAGTACTTC. Its amino acids are CASNGAEVYEQYF.